This entry features one TCR beta chain sequence. The source of the sample is a study of control samples from healthy donors and cancer patients. Some clones are missing from TCRdb's copy, which holds only in-frame ones; the method was immunoSEQ multiplex PCR. The sample consists of fewer than 150,000 clones, roughly nine tenths of them appearing once. Losses at the gene ends were 4 bases for V and 1 base for J; bases not matched to a gene: 8. The CDR3 has 16 residues. Germline V gene sequence: CDR1 MDHEN, CDR2 SYDVKM. The sample consisted of blood. The clonotype comes from a woman aged 18-29 years in good health. The rearrangement joins TRBV28 to TRBJ2-5; 8 bases fit TRBD1. CDR3 DNA: TGTGCCAGCAGTTCGACAGGGGTAGGGGCCCAAGAGACCCAGTACTTC. Its protein product is CASSSTGVGAQETQYF.